The sequence of this T cell receptor (beta chain) was determined in a study of T cells in Graves' hyperthyroidism and ophthalmopathy. Amplification targeted TCR beta CDR3 regions from RNA transcripts. RT-PCR in the first round (using the HTBI primer set) targeted the TCR CDR3. TCRdb re-derived calls from the multiplex PCR reads in MiXCR, one entry per CDR3 protein. The repertoire holds about 290,000 distinct CDR3 sequences, with roughly 13% as singletons. The study's findings and limits: Ophthalmopathy and stable hyperthyroidism were told apart by a 13 V-J model. Appearing also in blood were most of the thyroid clonotypes expanded above 0.001.

This clonotype appeared many times. Antigen: not known. The CDR3 sequence is 14 residues long. The germline V gene encodes CDR1 SGHAT and CDR2 FQNNGV. V lost 4 bases to trimming and J lost 8 bases, with 14 bases between them. The receptor was derived from a woman in her thirties or forties with Graves' hyperthyroidism. V is TRBV11-2 and J is TRBJ1-4; D is unresolved. Input material: blood. DNA of the CDR3: TGTGCCAGCAGCTCGGACGAGAGGCGAGAAAAACTGTTTTTT. Protein: CASSSDERREKLFF.